The subject of this entry is one TCR beta chain. The clone's antigen remains unknown. Within one base of it there is no much larger clone, and no base qualities were kept. These data are taken from a study of T cell responses to AZD1222 COVID-19 vaccine (dated by TCRdb to the early 2020s). Background on the whole study: Because spike-specific TCR depth and breadth did not differ between the two schedules, AZD1222 recipients who got a second dose at roughly 4 weeks were pooled with those who got a second dose at roughly 12 weeks. A total of 230 to 250 trial participants underwent TCR sequencing, of whom nearly 210 had received two doses of AZD1222 and some 25 had received two doses of the MenACWY control vaccine. Trial participants were enrolled by age into subgroups of 18-55, 56-69 and 70-plus years, and roughly 150, 30 and 60 TCR-sequenced participants, respectively, were included in these subgroups.

In the paper's terms, the time point label means: baseline before first vaccination. Vaccinee samples were obtained from the UK trials COV001 and COV002, which included a single-blind randomized controlled phase 2/3 trial of AZD1222 (ChAdOx1 nCoV-19) in healthy adults. For TCRbeta chain sequencing, PBMC samples were collected from trial participants at day 0 and at day 28 after the second dose. Broad study findings and their caveats: A significant rise in spike-specific TCR breadth and depth was observed after two AZD1222 doses relative to day 0 and relative to MenACWY recipients. Because no day 14 peak-response samples were available, the repertoires could be characterized only after the peak T cell response. Participants were mostly white British, with more females than males. The authors suggested clonal diversity may have been underestimated. Reportedly, almost half of the unique spike-specific TCRs recognized epitopes lying outside the regions that are mutated in the B.1.351 and B.1.1.7 variants. The whole spike protein was spanned by vaccine-associated CD4 TCRs, and dominant responses were seen in regions 160-218 and 743-854. Only five or six AZD1222 recipients were SARS-CoV-2 seropositive at baseline, limiting conclusions about previously exposed vaccinees. In the small 56-69-year group, the increase in depth fell short of significance, most likely because of low power.

The CDR3 regions of human TCRbeta chains were analyzed by immunosequencing. From the authors' description of their analysis: Repertoire TCRs were matched against a reference library of SARS-CoV-2-specific TCRs generated with the MIRA antigen-specificity platform. Breadth meant the fraction of unique TCRs that were SARS-CoV-2-associated, whereas depth meant the fraction of total T cells that were SARS-CoV-2-associated. Using the MIRA data, each spike-specific TCR was mapped to the spike region that the TCR reacts to and placed in a CD4 or CD8 class. Log10-transformed breadth and depth values were compared by one-way ANOVA with Sidak's multiple comparisons tests. Held by TCRdb, this immuneACCESS table contains in-frame sequences only and omits some clones. Under half of the omission traces to an unresolved V gene where checked; the cause of the rest is unknown. V, J and clone size reflect that table, while D and trimming were determined from the DNA. This sample holds 200,000 or so clones; 90% to 95% were observed only once. Roughly a tenth of the sample comes from the top ten.

Trimming takes 4 bases from V and 10 bases from J, and the germline ends sit 9 bases apart. Measured from the cysteine to the phenylalanine, the CDR3 is 12 residues long. Left in the record is the CDR3 DNA by itself, 36 bases read in frame from the first base. CDR1 SGHRS and CDR2 YFSETQ were looked up in the germline V gene. The chain is made from TRBV5-1 and TRBJ1-6; D gene: possibly TRBD1, on 6 matching bases. The sample in question was peripheral blood, obtained on day 0 of AZD1222 vaccination. The clonotype comes from an adult in good health. The CDR3 has the sequence CASSTGYSPLHF. DNA sequence: TGCGCCAGCAGCACAGGGTACTCACCCCTCCACTTT.